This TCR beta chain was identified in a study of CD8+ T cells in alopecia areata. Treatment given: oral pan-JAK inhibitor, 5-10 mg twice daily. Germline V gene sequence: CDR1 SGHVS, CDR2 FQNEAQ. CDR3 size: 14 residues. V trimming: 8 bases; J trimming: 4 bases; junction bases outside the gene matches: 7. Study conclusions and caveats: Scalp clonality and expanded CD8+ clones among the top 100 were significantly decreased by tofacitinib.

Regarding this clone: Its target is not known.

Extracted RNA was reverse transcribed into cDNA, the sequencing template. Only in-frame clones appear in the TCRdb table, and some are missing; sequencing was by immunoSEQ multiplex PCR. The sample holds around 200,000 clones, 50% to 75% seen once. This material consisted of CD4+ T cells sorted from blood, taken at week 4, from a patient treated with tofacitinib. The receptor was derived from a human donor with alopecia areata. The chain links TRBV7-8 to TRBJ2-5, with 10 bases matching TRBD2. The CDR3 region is CASSSGGWRETQYF. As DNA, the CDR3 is TGTGCCAGCTCTAGCGGGGGATGGCGAGAGACCCAGTACTTC.